Shown below are 26 T cell receptor beta chains from a single sample sequenced in a study of beta chain features in type 1 diabetes (dated by TCRdb to between 2018 and 2020). Library method: the immunoSEQ multiplex PCR assay. The High Capacity cDNA Reverse Transcription Kit was used to reverse transcribe all of the isolated RNA, meaning that expressed TCRB transcripts were what got sequenced. Sourced from immuneACCESS, this table was stored by TCRdb with only in-frame sequences that have V and J called. A share of the clones is absent; for the studies checked, an unresolved V gene accounts for under half, and the remainder has no known explanation. The sample has 140,000 or so clones on record, just over 9% of them singletons. Together, the top ten hold about 0.61% of the sample. The sequenced material came from central memory CD4+ T cells from blood. These receptors were collected from a man younger than 35 in good health.

This clone was counted a few times. This CDR3 is CASSSTGGWETQYF. The CDR3, as DNA: TGTGCCAGCAGCTCGACCGGCGGCTGGGAGACCCAGTACTTC. The J gene is TRBJ2-5, the V gene TRBV5-4; D unclear. This CDR3 is built from 14 residues. Germline V gene data show CDR1 as SGHNT and CDR2 as YYREEE (reference sequence). Deletions cut 3 bases from V and 5 bases from J, with 14 bases between.

The chain couples TRBV9 to TRBJ1-1; D may be TRBD1 (6 bases). Germline values: CDR1 SGDLS, CDR2 YYNGEE. Between the trimmed V and J ends, which lost 4 bases and 1 base, there was a span of 11 bases. The CDR3 spans 14 residues. The CDR3 nucleotides read TGTGCCAGCAGCCATTGGACAGCGAACACTGAAGCTTTCTTT. It translates to CASSHWTANTEAFF.

This clone occurred a few times. Here the CDR3 reads CASTRTRGSYNEQFF. The CDR3 bases are TGTGCCAGCACCCGAACCCGGGGGTCCTACAATGAGCAGTTCTTC. The rearrangement links TRBV11-2 to TRBJ2-1; perhaps TRBD2 as D (6 bases). In germline, CDR1 is SGHAT, CDR2 FQNNGV. The ends were cut back, 7 bases at V and 1 base at J, with 14 bases in the middle. This CDR3 region has 15 residues.

The chain links TRBV19 to TRBJ2-1; 7 bases fit TRBD2. Germline CDR1 and CDR2: LNHDA and SQIVND (reference sequence). This CDR3 contains 16 residues. Trimming took 3 bases from V and 1 from J; bases not matched to a gene: 6. CDR3 residues: CASSMRDGRSYNEQFF. The CDR3 region has the DNA TGTGCCAGTAGTATGAGGGACGGGAGGTCCTACAATGAGCAGTTCTTC.

This clone has a handful of counts. The gene calls are TRBV7-2 and TRBJ2-5, with a weak D call TRBD2 (5 bases). Trimming left V 3 bases short and J 2 bases short, with 7 bases between. The germline gives CDR1 SGHTA, CDR2 FQGNSA. CDR3 length equals 13 residues. CDR3 sequence: CASSFTGQETQYF. CDR3 nucleotide sequence: TGTGCCAGCAGCTTTACGGGGCAAGAGACCCAGTACTTC.

This clone was counted between two and nine times. V gene TRBV28 combines with J gene TRBJ2-3; 7 nucleotides agree with TRBD1. CDR1 is MDHEN, CDR2 SYDVKM, per germline. This CDR3 has 12 residues. Trimming at V came to 10 bases and at J to 3 bases, leaving 4 bases not matched to a gene. As DNA, the CDR3 is TGTGCCATCGGACAGGCAACAGATACGCAGTATTTT. Translation gives CAIGQATDTQYF.

The chain has TRBV6-5 and TRBJ2-5, with TRBD2 matching 13 bases. Germline values: CDR1 MNHEY, CDR2 SVGAGI. V dropped 6 bases and J dropped 3; count of bases not matched to a gene: 4. The CDR3 has 15 amino acids. The CDR3 coding sequence is TGTGCCAGCAGCCTTGGGACTAGCGGGAAAGAGACCCAGTACTTC. It encodes CASSLGTSGKETQYF.

The rearrangement links TRBV4-2 to TRBJ1-1, with 7 bases identical to TRBD1. Trimming cost V 0 bases and J 1 base; bases outside gene matches: 14. Germline CDR1 is LGHNA and CDR2 is YNFKEQ. CDR3 length: 19 residues. The CDR3 coding sequence is TGTGCCAGCAGCCAAGATATGGCAGGGGGAGTCATTAGGAACACTGAAGCTTTCTTT. Its protein is CASSQDMAGGVIRNTEAFF.

This chain joins TRBV19 and TRBJ2-2; 7 bases are shared with TRBD2. This CDR3 has 17 amino acids. Germline V gives CDR1 LNHDA, CDR2 SQIVND (reference sequence). Trimming at V came to 3 bases and at J to 4 bases, leaving 11 bases not matched to a gene. The CDR3 loop reads CASSIGGEGRGTGELFF. In nucleotides, the CDR3 is TGTGCCAGTAGTATTGGCGGGGAGGGGCGCGGCACCGGGGAGCTGTTTTTT.

This chain links TRBV5-4 with TRBJ2-2, with 7 positions matching TRBD1. Germline loops: CDR1 SGHNT, CDR2 YYREEE (reference sequence). CDR3 length: 16 residues. V shed 4 bases, J shed 2 bases, and the junction held 8 bases outside the gene matches. The CDR3 nucleotides are TGTGCCAGCAGCCCCAGAGGACAGGTCAACACCGGGGAGCTGTTTTTT. As protein: CASSPRGQVNTGELFF.

A single count supports this clone. The chain recombines TRBV11-3 with TRBJ2-5; TRBD2 matches 11 bases. The CDR3 is made up of 15 amino acids. The trim removed 5 bases at V and 5 bases at J, leaving 7 bases unmatched. The germline V gene has CDR1 SGHNT and CDR2 YENEEA. As DNA, the CDR3 is TGTGCCAGCAGCGCTACTAGCGGGGGATTCGAGACCCAGTACTTC. This sequence encodes CASSATSGGFETQYF.

The chain employs TRBV5-1 and TRBJ1-1; 9 positions match TRBD1. V lost 4 bases to trimming and J lost 11 bases; unmatched junction nucleotides: 12. This CDR3 has 14 amino acids. The germline CDR1 and CDR2 sequences are SGHRS and YFSETQ. This CDR3 reads CASSDPRDRERAFF. CDR3 DNA: TGCGCCAGCAGCGACCCCCGGGACAGGGAAAGGGCTTTCTTT.

About this clone itself: This sample includes further DNA sequences coding for the same CDR3. The chain is built from TRBV11-2 and TRBJ1-4; 7 bases are shared with TRBD1. Germline trimming cut 1 base from V and 8 bases from J; bases unmatched to any gene: 4. CDR1 is SGHAT, CDR2 FQNNGV, per germline. CDR3 length: 14 residues. The DNA of the CDR3 is TGTGCCAGCAGCTTAGGACAGGGAGGCGAAAAACTGTTTTTT. This translates into CASSLGQGGEKLFF. Full variable domain (remainder filled in from reference TRBV11-2 and TRBJ1-4): EAGVAQSPRYKIIEKRQSVAFWCNPISGHATLYWYQQILGQGPKLLIQFQNNGVVDDSQLPKDRFSAERLKGVDSTLKIQPAKLEDSAVYLCASSLGQGGEKLFFGSGTQLSVL.

The chain has TRBV7-2 and TRBJ1-3; 8 bases agree with TRBD1. This CDR3 comprises 16 residues. V lost 0 bases to trimming and J lost 1 base; unmatched junction nucleotides: 2. Per the germline V gene, CDR1 is SGHTA and CDR2 is FQGNSA. CDR3 amino acids: CASSLAQGASGNTIYF. As DNA, the CDR3 is TGTGCCAGCAGCTTAGCTCAGGGGGCGTCTGGAAACACCATATATTTT.

The chain has TRBV19 and TRBJ1-5; possible D gene TRBD1, 6 bases. The ends were cut back, 6 bases at V and 5 bases at J, with 11 bases in the middle. CDR1 and CDR2 (germline): LNHDA, SQIVND (reference sequence). This CDR3 is built from 13 residues. DNA of the CDR3: TGTGCCAGTAGGAGCCCAGGGGATCAGCCCCAGCATTTT. This translates into CASRSPGDQPQHF. The full variable domain, rest sourced from reference TRBV19 and TRBJ1-5, is DGGITQSPKYLFRKEGQNVTLSCEQNLNHDAMYWYRQDPGQGLRLIYYSQIVNDFQKGDIAEGYSVSREKKESFPLTVTSAQKNPTAFYLCASRSPGDQPQHFGDGTRLSIL.

The chain has TRBV5-1 and TRBJ2-2; 9 nucleotides match TRBD1. Germline V gene sequence: CDR1 SGHRS, CDR2 YFSETQ. After removal of 0 bases from V and 5 bases from J, the junction contained 5 bases not matched to a gene. The CDR3 sequence is 16 residues long. CDR3 sequence (DNA): TGCGCCAGCAGCTTGGCGGGACAGGGAGGAACCGGGGAGCTGTTTTTT. The encoded protein is CASSLAGQGGTGELFF.

This clone has a handful of counts. The V and J genes are TRBV7-9 and TRBJ2-7; 10 positions agree with TRBD1. The CDR3 is 14 residues long. Germline V gives CDR1 SEHNR, CDR2 FQNEAQ (reference sequence). Unmatched junction bases numbered 7, after V lost 5 bases and J lost 6 bases. Written as DNA, the CDR3 is TGTGCCAGCAGCCAAACCGGGACAGGGGTCGAGCAGTACTTC. Encoded protein: CASSQTGTGVEQYF. Variable domain in full (rest from reference TRBV7-9 and TRBJ2-7): DTGVSQNPRHKITKRGQNVTFRCDPISEHNRLYWYRQTLGQGPEFLTYFQNEAQLEKSRLLSDRFSAERPKGSFSTLEIQRTEQGDSAMYLCASSQTGTGVEQYFGPGTRLTVT.

J is TRBJ2-7 and V is TRBV19; the match to TRBD1 covers 9 bases. The CDR3 extends over 17 amino acids. Germline V gene data show CDR1 as LNHDA and CDR2 as SQIVND (reference sequence). The J segment lost 4 bases and the V segment lost 5 bases, leaving 15 bases of the junction unmatched. CDR3 nucleotide sequence: TGTGCCAGTAGTGATTACTTGACAGGGGGAAACTTTTACGAGCAGTACTTC. Its translation is CASSDYLTGGNFYEQYF.

This rearrangement joins TRBV18 to TRBJ2-7; 8 nucleotides line up with TRBD1. There are 15 residues in the CDR3. The V gene end was trimmed by 0 bases and the J gene end by 2 bases; junction bases not matched to a gene: 3. Germline CDR1 KGHSH, CDR2 LQKENI. This CDR3 reads CASSPPSGQAYEQYF. Here the CDR3 DNA reads TGTGCCAGCTCACCACCTTCGGGACAGGCCTACGAGCAGTACTTC.

This clone appeared a few times. The genes are TRBV9 and TRBJ2-2; a weak D match, TRBD1 (5 bases). CDR1 is SGDLS, CDR2 YYNGEE, per germline. V lost 6 bases and J 2 bases, leaving 11 bases between the germline ends. This CDR3 has 14 residues. The CDR3 bases are TGTGCCAGCACCCCCGACAGAAACACCGGGGAGCTGTTTTTT. Encoded protein: CASTPDRNTGELFF.

The gene calls are TRBV6-1 and TRBJ1-5, with 10 bases aligning to TRBD1. The CDR3 sequence is 15 residues long. The V gene's germline CDR1 is MNHNS and CDR2 SASEGT. With V trimmed by 10 bases and J by 0 bases, 6 bases remained unmatched. CDR3 loop: CATTGGPSSNQPQHF. The CDR3 DNA follows: TGTGCCACGACAGGGGGCCCATCTAGCAATCAGCCCCAGCATTTT.

The rearrangement joins TRBV6-5 to TRBJ2-5; D gene unclear. Germline CDR1 is MNHEY and CDR2 is SVGAGI. CDR3 length equals 15 residues. V gave up 0 bases and J gave up 4 bases, with 12 bases separating them. CDR3 sequence: CASSYSIRVVETQYF. CDR3 coding DNA: TGTGCCAGCAGTTACTCCATCCGGGTAGTAGAGACCCAGTACTTC.

Turning to this clone: This sample includes further DNA sequences coding for the same CDR3. The chain joins TRBV14 to TRBJ1-1, with D possibly matching TRBD1 (6 bases). Trimming cost V 4 bases and J 2 bases, with 8 bases left between them. The CDR3 has 13 residues. CDR1 and CDR2 from the germline V gene are SGHDN and FVKESK. The CDR3 loop reads CASSRTENTEAFF. As DNA, the CDR3 is TGTGCCAGCAGCCGGACAGAAAACACTGAAGCTTTCTTT.

In regard to this clone: The junction departs from the called germline gene at one end, perhaps through a read error. This chain connects TRBV5-4 to TRBJ2-2, with a tentative D call TRBD1 (5 bases). The germline V gene encodes CDR1 SGHNT and CDR2 YYREEE (reference sequence). The CDR3 spans 14 residues. The CDR3 loop is CASSQVQGNGELFF. The CDR3 DNA follows: TGCGCCAGCAGCCAAGTGCAGGGAAACGGGGAGCTGTTTTTT.

The V and J genes are TRBV7-9 and TRBJ2-1; D is perhaps TRBD1 (6 bases). V was trimmed by 4 bases and J by 5 bases, leaving 15 bases between them. The CDR3 is 15 residues long. Germline-derived CDR1 and CDR2 are SEHNR and FQNEAQ (reference sequence). The CDR3 DNA reads TGTGCCAGCAGCTCTTATCCGGGACACAACAATGAGCAGTTCTTC. It yields the protein CASSSYPGHNNEQFF. Using reference TRBV7-9 and TRBJ2-1 for the parts outside the CDR3, the full variable domain is DTGVSQNPRHKITKRGQNVTFRCDPISEHNRLYWYRQTLGQGPEFLTYFQNEAQLEKSRLLSDRFSAERPKGSFSTLEIQRTEQGDSAMYLCASSSYPGHNNEQFFGPGTRLTVL.

This clone was seen many times. This chain links TRBV20-1 with TRBJ2-1; D unresolved. Germline V gives CDR1 DFQATT, CDR2 SNEGSKA (reference sequence). The CDR3 consists of 11 residues. Between the trimmed V and J ends, which lost 4 bases and 4 bases, there was a span of 5 bases. This CDR3 is CSANRYNEQFF. The CDR3 region has the DNA TGCAGTGCTAATAGATACAATGAGCAGTTCTTC.